This T cell receptor (beta chain) stems from a study of shared clonotypes between healthy human individuals. V was trimmed by 7 bases and J by 3 bases, leaving 24 bases between them. The germline V gene has CDR1 SQVTM and CDR2 ANQGSEA. The CDR3 consists of 16 residues. Of note for this clone: Its matching antigen is unknown.

Each sorted subset replicate got 200 ng genomic DNA, tens of thousands of genomes. Only in-frame clones appear in the TCRdb table, and some are missing; sequencing was by immunoSEQ multiplex PCR. The repertoire holds about 1.5 million clones, with over 95% as singletons. Study-level findings and limits: Shared clonotypes: about 4.6% naive CD4, about 4% naive CD8, roughly 2.4% memory CD4, 0.4% to 0.45% memory CD8. A generally larger estimated richness was seen in naive subsets than in memory subsets.

The chain employs TRBV29-1 and TRBJ1-1, with D perhaps matching TRBD1 (5 bases). Material for sequencing was naive CD4+ T cells sorted from blood. The subset: CD45RA+ positively selected. This receptor was identified in a man aged 25-40 years in good health. CDR3 in DNA: TGCAGCGGACATAGCGCAGGGCTTAGGGCGGACACTGAAGCTTTCTTT. It specifies CSGHSAGLRADTEAFF.